This T cell receptor beta chain was sequenced in a study of blood T cells in healthy people across ages. This CDR3 has 13 residues. Looked up from germline, CDR1 is DFQATT and CDR2 is SNEGSKA (reference sequence). V shed 1 base and J shed 6 bases, with 11 bases lying between them. It was with a sample-barcoded 5' primer and a J-beta primer mix that a second PCR of roughly 6 to 12 cycles was run. Via MiXCR, TCRdb re-called the 5' RACE reads, giving one row per CDR3 protein. The sample includes about 1.7 million distinct CDR3 sequences, 28% of them seen just once. The sequenced material came from blood. The sequence derives from a woman between 25 and 40 years old in good health. The genes are TRBV20-1 and TRBJ2-3; D call uncertain. The CDR3 sequence: CSARVSSGDTQYF. The CDR3 DNA follows: TGCAGTGCTAGAGTTTCATCCGGGGATACGCAGTATTTT.